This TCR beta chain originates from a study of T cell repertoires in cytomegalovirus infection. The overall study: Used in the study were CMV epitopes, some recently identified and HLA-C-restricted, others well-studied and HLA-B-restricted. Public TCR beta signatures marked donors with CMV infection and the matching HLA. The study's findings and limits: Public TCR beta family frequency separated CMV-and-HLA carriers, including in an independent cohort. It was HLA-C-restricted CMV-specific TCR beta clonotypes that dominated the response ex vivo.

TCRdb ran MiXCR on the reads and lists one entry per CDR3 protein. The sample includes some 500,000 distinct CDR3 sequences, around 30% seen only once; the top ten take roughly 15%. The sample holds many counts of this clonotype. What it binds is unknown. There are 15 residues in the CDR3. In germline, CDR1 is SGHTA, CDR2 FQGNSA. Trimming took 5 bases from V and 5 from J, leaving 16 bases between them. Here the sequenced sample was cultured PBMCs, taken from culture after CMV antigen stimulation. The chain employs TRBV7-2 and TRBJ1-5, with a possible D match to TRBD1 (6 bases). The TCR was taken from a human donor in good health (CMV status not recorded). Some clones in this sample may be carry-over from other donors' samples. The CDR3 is CASSSAGVRDQPQHF. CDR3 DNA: TGTGCCAGCAGCAGCGCAGGGGTTAGGGATCAGCCCCAGCATTTT.